This record covers a single T cell receptor (beta chain). The antigen remains undetermined. TCRdb keeps only in-frame clones here, not all; method: immunoSEQ multiplex PCR. The profile shows tens of thousands of clones, roughly 79% of them singletons. These data come from a study of radiotherapy plus CTLA-4 blockade in lung cancer. V was shortened by 4 bases and J by 0 bases, with 7 bases between the two germline ends. CDR1 and CDR2 from the germline V gene are SEHNR and FQNEAQ (reference sequence). This CDR3 is built from 15 residues. Study-level findings and limits: Early blood T cell clone dynamics reportedly forecast response best, with interferon-beta.

The TCR was taken from a human donor with non-small cell lung cancer who had a partial response to radiotherapy plus ipilimumab. Some clones in this sample may be carry-over from other donors' samples. The sequencing used peripheral blood, collected from a patient treated with radiotherapy plus ipilimumab. The J gene is TRBJ2-6, the V gene TRBV7-9; the D gene is possibly TRBD1 (5 bases). Here the CDR3 reads CASSWGTSGANVLTF. For the CDR3, the DNA is TGTGCCAGCAGCTGGGGCACCTCTGGGGCCAACGTCCTGACTTTC.